A selection of T cell receptor beta chains follows, all from one sample in a study of blood T cell repertoires in COVID-19. Assay: immunoSEQ multiplex PCR; the TCRdb copy retains only in-frame clones and omits some. This table has almost 250,000 clones, 86% appearing once. The sample was peripheral blood. The receptor set was obtained from a woman aged 60-70 years who had recovered from COVID-19. Both conserved end residues are part of each CDR3. The order of the fields is D gene, clone size, V gene, J gene, CDR3 DNA, CDR3 protein. A D gene is named only where the DNA matches it firmly. The listing skips clone size in some rows; elsewhere it reads once, few, many or a size class.

d_call: -; clone_size: -; v_call: TRBV9; j_call: TRBJ2-3; cdr3_nt: TGTGCCAGCAGTGACGGGTTGGGTCAGGGGGGATTAGGGGATACGCAGTATTTT; cdr3_aa: CASSDGLGQGGLGDTQYF
d_call: -; clone_size: -; v_call: TRBV25-1; j_call: TRBJ2-2; cdr3_nt: TGTGCCAGCAGTCAAACGAACACCGGGGAGCTGTTTTTT; cdr3_aa: CASSQTNTGELFF
d_call: TRBD2; clone_size: -; v_call: TRBV19; j_call: TRBJ2-3; cdr3_nt: TGTGCCGCCGACCCCGGGGGGAGCACAGATACGCAGTATTTT; cdr3_aa: CAADPGGSTDTQYF
d_call: -; clone_size: once; v_call: TRBV4-1; j_call: TRBJ1-1; cdr3_nt: TGCGCCAGCAGCCACACGGACAGGAACACTGAAGCTTTCTTT; cdr3_aa: CASSHTDRNTEAFF
d_call: -; clone_size: -; v_call: TRBV27; j_call: TRBJ2-5; cdr3_nt: TGTGCCAGCAGTCAAGCGATCCAAGAGACCCAGTACTTC; cdr3_aa: CASSQAIQETQYF
d_call: TRBD1; clone_size: -; v_call: TRBV18; j_call: TRBJ1-3; cdr3_nt: TGTGCCAGCTCCCGGGACAGTCTCTCTGGAAACACCATATATTTT; cdr3_aa: CASSRDSLSGNTIYF
d_call: -; clone_size: -; v_call: TRBV5-1; j_call: TRBJ1-6; cdr3_nt: TGCGCCAGCAGCGCCGCTGACAGGAATAATTCACCCCTCCACTTT; cdr3_aa: CASSAADRNNSPLHF
d_call: -; clone_size: -; v_call: TRBV5-1; j_call: TRBJ2-7; cdr3_nt: TGCGCCAGCAGCTTGGGTGCCGGGGGAACTTACGAGCAGTACTTC; cdr3_aa: CASSLGAGGTYEQYF
d_call: -; clone_size: -; v_call: TRBV9; j_call: TRBJ2-3; cdr3_nt: TGTGCCAGCAGCCCACACCTTCGTCCTGACACAGATACGCAGTATTTT; cdr3_aa: CASSPHLRPDTDTQYF
d_call: TRBD2; clone_size: -; v_call: TRBV5-1; j_call: TRBJ2-5; cdr3_nt: TGCGCCAGCAGCCGAGCGGGGTGGGAGACCCAGTACTTC; cdr3_aa: CASSRAGWETQYF
d_call: TRBD2; clone_size: -; v_call: TRBV11-2; j_call: TRBJ2-2; cdr3_nt: TGTGCCAGCAGCTTAGATCTGAGCGGGGGGGCCCCCGGGGAGCTGTTTTTT; cdr3_aa: CASSLDLSGGAPGELFF
d_call: -; clone_size: -; v_call: TRBV6-5; j_call: TRBJ1-5; cdr3_nt: TGTGCCAGCAGCCAGAGGAGCAATCAGCCCCAGCATTTT; cdr3_aa: CASSQRSNQPQHF
d_call: TRBD2; clone_size: few; v_call: TRBV20-1; j_call: TRBJ2-7; cdr3_nt: TGCAGTGCTAGTTCTAGCGGGGGGGTGTTTTCCTACGAGCAGTACTTC; cdr3_aa: CSASSSGGVFSYEQYF